This TCR beta chain came from a study of shared clonotypes between healthy human individuals. Study observations and caveats: Expectations were that clonotype sharing among donors would be affected by sequencing depth. Unshared clonotypes carried lower generation probabilities than those common to all four donors.

The study drew its donors from healthy HIV-negative adults without recent acute infections or vaccinations. For this clone: Its matching antigen is unknown.

V was cut by 6 bases and J by 0 bases, with 11 bases left in between. The CDR3 is made up of 14 amino acids. The germline V gene has CDR1 LNHDA and CDR2 SQIVND (reference sequence). Assay: immunoSEQ multiplex PCR; the TCRdb copy retains only in-frame clones and omits some. The repertoire includes around 2.5 million clones, approximately 94% of them detected once, and 0.36% sits in the top ten. The sequenced material came from naive CD4+ T cells from PBMCs. Subset defined: CD45RA+ positively selected. The gene calls are TRBV19 and TRBJ1-1; D is possibly TRBD1 (5 bases). The clonotype originates from a man aged 18 to 29 in good health. Some clones in this sample may be carry-over from other donors' samples. CDR3 in amino acids: CASRGQPMNTEAFF. CDR3 DNA: TGTGCCAGTAGAGGACAACCTATGAACACTGAAGCTTTCTTT.